This is a list of T cell receptor beta chains from one sample in a study of cytomegalovirus exposure and HLA in healthy donors. TCRdb's table, derived via immunoSEQ multiplex PCR, lists solely in-frame clones and lacks some. The sample records a few hundred thousand clones, around 85% being singletons. The material sequenced was PBMCs. The receptors were sampled from a young woman in good health and CMV-seronegative. Each CDR3 is given without its conserved first and last residue. Part of the rows lack a size; the others show once, few, many or a class for expanded clones.

J gene	V gene	clone size	CDR3 protein
TRBJ1-6	TRBV7-2	once	ASSLDPGGGSPLH
TRBJ1-5	TRBV9	once	ASSGGTGAQPQH
TRBJ1-5	TRBV15	-	ATSRFDRGPNQPQH
TRBJ1-2	TRBV10-3	-	AISERDVRTGVDGYT
TRBJ2-7	TRBV7-8	-	ASSYQTESSYEQY
TRBJ2-1	TRBV30	-	AWSGGRRNEQF
TRBJ1-2	TRBV9	-	ASNIGGRGGGYT
TRBJ1-5	TRBV6-5	-	ASSSSGGPNQPQH
TRBJ2-7	TRBV11-3	-	ASSSPPSGIPYSYEQY
TRBJ2-7	TRBV7-9	-	ASSSPAGDFYEQY
TRBJ2-7	TRBV30	-	AWSRTGLYEQY
TRBJ1-1	TRBV21-1	-	ASSPRQGPEAF
TRBJ1-2	TRBV11-2	-	ASSPLQGYPYGYT
TRBJ2-3	TRBV5-1	-	ASSLGRADTQY
TRBJ1-1	TRBV9	-	ASSVGPPGSTEAF
TRBJ1-1	TRBV19	-	ASRDRGLYTEAF
TRBJ1-3	TRBV5-1	-	ASSLERGGSGNTIY
TRBJ1-2	TRBV29-1	-	SVEGIRDRVNYGYT
TRBJ2-1	TRBV6-5	-	ASSYSLAWSYNEQF
TRBJ2-1	TRBV27	-	ASSFSSGRARSYNEQF
TRBJ1-3	TRBV10-2	-	ASRPDRGLRASGNTIY
TRBJ2-2	TRBV30	-	AWRDRFNTGELF
TRBJ2-3	TRBV2	-	ASSEGAGGAGRDTQY
TRBJ2-3	TRBV6-1	-	ASSDPGLATDTQY
TRBJ2-1	TRBV6-5	-	ASARLGRAEQF
TRBJ2-5	TRBV5-1	-	ASSLALNGNPETQY
TRBJ1-1	TRBV6-5	-	ASSYGTGATEAF
TRBJ1-1	TRBV29-1	once	SVLPRVANTEAF
TRBJ1-1	TRBV6-5	-	ASSLTGGGTEAF
TRBJ2-7	TRBV30	-	AWKRPYEQY
TRBJ1-2	TRBV28	-	ASSLNRGGGYT
TRBJ2-7	TRBV25-1	-	ASRGTGAHEQY
TRBJ1-5	TRBV7-9	few	ASSLGRGAINQPQH
TRBJ2-3	TRBV29-1	-	SVVGGFTDTQY
TRBJ2-7	TRBV18	-	ASSQVPEPIYEQY
TRBJ2-3	TRBV7-8	-	ASSFLGPGADTQY
TRBJ2-5	TRBV13	-	ASSGLQRASGSRKETQY
TRBJ1-2	TRBV27	once	ASSLTGSFIYGYT
TRBJ1-5	TRBV10-3	-	AISGRQQNQPQH
TRBJ2-7	TRBV6-5	-	ASRGTPYEQY
TRBJ2-7	TRBV5-1	-	ASSLGDNLGEQY
TRBJ1-2	TRBV11-2	-	ASSHDRGRGYGYT
TRBJ2-2	TRBV4-1	-	ASRNSGGRTGELF